The rows below give T cell receptor beta chains drawn from one sample of a study of blood T cell repertoires in COVID-19. Profiling relied on immunoSEQ multiplex PCR, and the TCRdb table lists in-frame clones only, not all of them. Among 450,000 to 500,000 clones listed, approximately 86% were seen once. Input material: PBMCs or T cells enriched from blood (not recorded which). These receptors originate from a woman younger than 35 who had recovered from COVID-19. CDR3s include the opening cysteine and the closing phenylalanine or tryptophan. The order of the fields is D gene, J gene, V gene, clone size, CDR3 DNA, CDR3 protein. The D gene is left open where the match is weak. For some rows the clone size is stated as once, few or many, or as a class when expanded; others skip it.

NA | TRBJ2-2 | TRBV5-4 | NA | TGTGCCAGCAGCCGGGAACTCGGCAGCCTCACCGGGGAGCTGTTTTTT | CASSRELGSLTGELFF
TRBD1 | TRBJ1-1 | TRBV5-4 | NA | TGTGCCAGCAGCTTTGGGGACAGGGGAGGCACTGAAGCTTTCTTT | CASSFGDRGGTEAFF
NA | TRBJ1-4 | TRBV7-6 | NA | TGTGCCAGCAAGGAAACAGAAACTAATGAAAAACTGTTTTTT | CASKETETNEKLFF
NA | TRBJ1-1 | TRBV5-1 | NA | TGCGCCAGCACCACCCTAGCGGGGGAGAACACTGAAGCTTTCTTT | CASTTLAGENTEAFF
NA | TRBJ1-4 | TRBV5-6 | few | TGTGCCAGCAGCACGTCGAGAGCATCTAATGAAAAACTGTTTTTT | CASSTSRASNEKLFF
TRBD1 | TRBJ1-4 | TRBV28 | NA | TGTGCCAGCAGTTTATTAGCGGGACAGGGGGGATTTAGGGAAAAACTGTTTTTT | CASSLLAGQGGFREKLFF
NA | TRBJ1-1 | TRBV30 | NA | TGTGCCTGGAGTGTTGACAGCTCGACCGAAGCTTTCTTT | CAWSVDSSTEAFF
NA | TRBJ1-6 | TRBV5-1 | NA | TGCGCCAGCAGCAAAAGTAGCTCCTATAATTCACCCCTCCACTTT | CASSKSSSYNSPLHF
TRBD1 | TRBJ1-2 | TRBV6-5 | once | TGTGCCAGCAGTACCCGGACAGGGGAAGGCTATGGCTACACCTTC | CASSTRTGEGYGYTF
NA | TRBJ2-7 | TRBV7-9 | NA | TGTGCCAGCAGCTCCTCTGCGGCGGGGGCCTCCTACGAGCAGTACTTC | CASSSSAAGASYEQYF
NA | TRBJ1-1 | TRBV28 | NA | TGTGCCAGCCGGAGGGGCAGAGTGAACACTGAAGCTTTCTTT | CASRRGRVNTEAFF